This T cell receptor (beta chain) was sequenced in a study of T cells in Graves' hyperthyroidism and ophthalmopathy (dated by TCRdb to about 2019). For context, the study as a whole: Peripheral blood samples were taken at initial diagnosis, before any treatment was given. A discovery cohort of roughly 100 patients, approximately 44 with Graves' ophthalmopathy and 57 with stable Graves' hyperthyroidism, was used to find distinguishing TCR V-J signatures. Prospective prediction of ophthalmopathy was tested in an independent validation cohort of fewer than 20 hyperthyroidism patients and 15 to 17 patients who later progressed to ophthalmopathy. For training and testing, the 80 to 100 patients in the discovery cohort were randomly divided in a 7:3 ratio. In roughly six Graves' hyperthyroidism patients, the study also compared T-cell repertoires from thyroid tissue with T-cell repertoires from blood. After sampling, hyperthyroidism patients received methimazole starting at 30 mg daily, and ophthalmopathy patients received high-dose intravenous methylprednisolone. According to the paper, TCR Vbeta CDR3 sequencing was carried out on over 130 peripheral blood samples, which came from fewer than 50 ophthalmopathy, roughly 75 hyperthyroidism and about 17 progressor patients.

Points on this clonotype: What antigen it recognizes has not been identified. Base-call qualities are not available, and no considerably larger clone is one nucleotide away.

Hyperthyroidism patients were newly diagnosed, with disease duration under 2 months, and aged 18 to 65 years. Exclusion was applied to patients with uncontrolled infections, other autoimmune diseases, pregnancy or lactation. Diagnoses were based on clinical symptoms, serum thyroxine and TRAb, thyroid ultrasound and orbital computed tomography. Blood from progressor patients was collected at the time of first diagnosis with hyperthyroidism, before any ophthalmopathy symptoms had appeared. Ficoll-Paque density gradient centrifugation was used to isolate PBMCs from 8 to 10 ml of fresh peripheral blood. Progressor patients were first diagnosed with Graves' hyperthyroidism and then developed ophthalmopathy during follow-up. Total RNA was extracted with Trizol reagent, and quality was checked on an Agilent 2100 Bioanalyzer. The full study reports these points: In validation, progression to ophthalmopathy was predicted by the model with about 70% sensitivity and under 85% specificity, a median of approximately 7.1 months before onset. A 13 V-J signature model separated ophthalmopathy from stable hyperthyroidism, with just over 85% sensitivity and about 81% specificity in cross-validation and 80%/75% in testing. Sample size was not statistically predetermined, and investigators were not blinded to group allocation. Blood samples also contained most of the expanded thyroid clonotypes (frequency above 0.001), which suggests that blood repertoires may reflect thyroid immune responses.

TCR beta CDR3 regions were amplified from RNA transcripts. The first round of RT-PCR for the TCR CDR3 was performed with the HTBI primer set and the Qiagen OneStep RT-PCR kit. The libraries were constructed in a second round of multiplex PCR and then size-selected and purified. Sequencing of the libraries was done on an Illumina HiSeq2000 using paired-end 100 bp reads. For the original study's pipeline: SOAPnuke was used to process the raw data, throwing out any read that contained adapters or uncalled bases, had a mean Phred below 15, or lacked an exact constant-primer or identifier match. High-quality paired reads were merged with COPE v1.2.5, and unique nucleotide sequences were defined as clonotypes. MiTCR v1.1 was used to align clonotypes to the IMGT TRBV, TRBD and TRBJ reference segments. The analysis included only V-J combinations with a frequency above 0.0001, which together covered 99% to 99.2% of the repertoires. A TCS score was defined as the ratio of F50 (clonal expansion) to E x V (chaos), with BLOSUM62-based TCRdist applied between CDR3 peptides within each V-J. Welch's t-statistics and random forest reduced around 550 V-J features to 13, which were used in a naive Bayes classifier (R e1071). The public reads were quality trimmed at Q25 with fastp and then assembled into clones with MiXCR by TCRdb, keeping productive beta chains. Rows matching on CDR3 protein sequence are summarized as one entry with the most common DNA and genes. None of the V and J calls come from the authors' own analysis; TCRdb made them. In this sample the table shows under 300,000 distinct CDR3 sequences, 25% to 30% of which occur a single time. Of the sample, over 25% falls within the top ten clones.

The sequence derives from a middle-aged man with Graves' hyperthyroidism that later progressed to Graves' ophthalmopathy. What was sequenced was blood.

The bases read TGTGCCAGCAGTTCAGACACCGTTCATCAGCCCCAGCATTTT. The resulting protein is CASSSDTVHQPQHF. This sequence uses TRBV6-2 or TRBV6-3 and TRBJ1-5; the D segment cannot be called with confidence. V is cut by 4 bases and J by 5 bases, and the space between the germline ends is 12 bases. The CDR1 and CDR2 encoded by the germline V gene are MNHEY and SVGEGT. The CDR3 numbers 14 residues from cysteine through phenylalanine. The entry retains the CDR3 DNA only, 42 bases that are in frame from base 1.